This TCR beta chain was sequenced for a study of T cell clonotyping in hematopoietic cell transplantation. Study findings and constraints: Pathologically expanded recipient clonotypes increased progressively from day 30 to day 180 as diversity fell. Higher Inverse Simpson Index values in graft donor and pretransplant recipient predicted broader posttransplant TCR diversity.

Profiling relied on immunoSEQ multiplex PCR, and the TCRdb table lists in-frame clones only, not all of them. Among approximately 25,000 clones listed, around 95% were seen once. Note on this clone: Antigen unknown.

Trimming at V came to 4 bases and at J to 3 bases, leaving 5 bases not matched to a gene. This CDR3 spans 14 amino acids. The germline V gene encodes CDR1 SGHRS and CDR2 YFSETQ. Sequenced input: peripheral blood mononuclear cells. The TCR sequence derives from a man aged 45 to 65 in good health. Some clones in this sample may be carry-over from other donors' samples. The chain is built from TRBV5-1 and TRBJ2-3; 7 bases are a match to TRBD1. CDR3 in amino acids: CASSISTGTDTQYF. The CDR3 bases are TGCGCCAGCAGCATCTCGACAGGGACAGATACGCAGTATTTT.